This TCR beta chain is from a study of shared clonotypes between healthy human individuals. Study-wide results and caveats: On the whole, naive subsets had larger estimated richness than memory subsets had. Several donors held about 5% of naive CD4 clonotypes in common.

Concerning this clone itself: Antigen unknown. Other DNA sequences from this sample encode an identical CDR3 as well.

Some clones are missing from TCRdb's copy, which holds only in-frame ones; the method was immunoSEQ multiplex PCR. The sample carries under 1,100,000 clones, approximately 80% recorded once. From germline, CDR1 is LNHNV and CDR2 YYDKDF (reference sequence). V lost 0 bases, J lost 3 bases, and 2 bases stayed unmatched. The CDR3 runs 14 residues. The genes are TRBV15 and TRBJ2-7; the match to TRBD2 covers 7 bases. Sequencing was carried out using memory CD4+ T cells from PBMCs. Subset reported: CD45RA-negative fraction. The sequence was obtained from a man aged 18-30 years in good health. Some clones in this sample may be carry-over from other donors' samples. The CDR3 sequence is CATSREGGGYEQYF. The CDR3, as DNA: TGTGCCACCAGCAGAGAGGGCGGGGGCTACGAGCAGTACTTC.